Sequencing of this TCR beta chain was carried out in a study of blood T cell repertoires in COVID-19. As for the study in general: Spain, Italy and the United States supplied samples that represented acute and convalescent COVID-19. PBMCs, B-cell-depleted T cells, or T cells were the source of the cDNA or gDNA that made up the material.

Looked up from germline, CDR1 is LGHDT and CDR2 is YNNKEL (reference sequence). This CDR3 spans 12 amino acids. Trimming removed 3 bases at V and 3 bases at J, with 4 bases between. In Seattle, patients joined the study during active infection and were tracked longitudinally. Per the original data handling: The authors estimated nucleated cell counts from reference gene primer amplification. The data were produced by immunoSEQ multiplex PCR, yet TCRdb's version contains in-frame clones alone and is incomplete. V and J calls plus clone size are reproduced from that table; the DNA served to infer D and trimming. The sample carries 150,000 to 200,000 clones, roughly 76% recorded once.

This TCR was recovered from a woman in her forties with COVID-19, enrolled during active disease. The sequencing input was peripheral blood. The V and J genes are TRBV3-1 (or the pseudogene TRBV3-2) and TRBJ2-3; D unresolved. The CDR3 loop is CASSHSTDTQYF. The CDR3 DNA reads TGTGCCAGCAGCCATTCGACAGATACGCAGTATTTT.